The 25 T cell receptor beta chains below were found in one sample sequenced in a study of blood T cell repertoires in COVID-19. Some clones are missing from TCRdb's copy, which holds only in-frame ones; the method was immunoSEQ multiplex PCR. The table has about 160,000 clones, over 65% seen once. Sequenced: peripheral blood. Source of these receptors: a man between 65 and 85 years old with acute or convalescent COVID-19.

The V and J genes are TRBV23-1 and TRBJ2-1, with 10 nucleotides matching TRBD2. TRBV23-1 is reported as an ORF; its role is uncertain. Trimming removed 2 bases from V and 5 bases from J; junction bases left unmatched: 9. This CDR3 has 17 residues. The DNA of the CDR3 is TGCGCCAGCAGTCAACGCCCCGGGACTAGCGCACACAATGAGCAGTTCTTC. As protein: CASSQRPGTSAHNEQFF.

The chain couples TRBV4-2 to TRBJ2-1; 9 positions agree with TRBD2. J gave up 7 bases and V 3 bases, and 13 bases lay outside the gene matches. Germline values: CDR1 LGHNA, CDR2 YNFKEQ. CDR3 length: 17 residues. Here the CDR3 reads CASSQASGAGGANEQFF. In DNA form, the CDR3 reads TGTGCCAGCAGCCAGGCCTCAGGTGCGGGGGGGGCAAATGAGCAGTTCTTC.

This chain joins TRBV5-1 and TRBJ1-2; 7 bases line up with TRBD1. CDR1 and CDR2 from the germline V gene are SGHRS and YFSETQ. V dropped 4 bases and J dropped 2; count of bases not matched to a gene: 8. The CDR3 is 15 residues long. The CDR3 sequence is CASSPNTGANYGYTF. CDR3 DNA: TGCGCCAGCAGCCCGAACACAGGGGCCAACTATGGCTACACCTTC.

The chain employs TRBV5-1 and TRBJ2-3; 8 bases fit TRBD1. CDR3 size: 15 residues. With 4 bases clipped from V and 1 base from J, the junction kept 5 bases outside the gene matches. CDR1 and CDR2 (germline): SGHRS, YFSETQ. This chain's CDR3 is CASSTGQGGTDTQYF. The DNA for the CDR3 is TGCGCCAGCAGCACCGGACAGGGAGGCACAGATACGCAGTATTTT.

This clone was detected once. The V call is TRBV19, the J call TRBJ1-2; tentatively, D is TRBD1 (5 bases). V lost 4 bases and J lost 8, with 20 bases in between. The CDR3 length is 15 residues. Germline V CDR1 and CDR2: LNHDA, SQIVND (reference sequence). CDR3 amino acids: CASSTGTATQSGYTF. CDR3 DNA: TGTGCCAGTAGTACCGGGACTGCTACTCAGAGCGGCTACACCTTC.

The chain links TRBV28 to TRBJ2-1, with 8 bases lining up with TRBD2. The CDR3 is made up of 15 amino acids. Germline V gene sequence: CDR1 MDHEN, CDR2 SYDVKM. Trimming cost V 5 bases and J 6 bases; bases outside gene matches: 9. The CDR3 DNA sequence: TGTGCCAGCAGTCCGCCGCGGGGGGTGGCCAATGAGCAGTTCTTC. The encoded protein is CASSPPRGVANEQFF.

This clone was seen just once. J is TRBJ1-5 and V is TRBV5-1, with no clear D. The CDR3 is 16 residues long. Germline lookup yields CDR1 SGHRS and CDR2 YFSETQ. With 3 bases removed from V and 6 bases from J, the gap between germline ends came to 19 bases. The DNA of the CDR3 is TGCGCCAGCAGCTCAATGGGCCTCCTGGAGGGTCAGCCCCAGCATTTT. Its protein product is CASSSMGLLEGQPQHF.

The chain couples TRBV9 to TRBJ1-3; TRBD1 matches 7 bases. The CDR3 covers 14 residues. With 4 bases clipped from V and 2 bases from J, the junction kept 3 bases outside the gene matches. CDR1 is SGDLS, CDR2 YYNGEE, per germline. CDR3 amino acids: CASSPDRAGNTIYF. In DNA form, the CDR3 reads TGTGCCAGCAGCCCAGACAGGGCTGGAAACACCATATATTTT. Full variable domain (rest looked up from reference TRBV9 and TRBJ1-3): DSGVTQTPKHLITATGQRVTLRCSPRSGDLSVYWYQQSLDQGLQFLIQYYNGEERAKGNILERFSAQQFPDLHSELNLSSLELGDSALYFCASSPDRAGNTIYFGEGSWLTVV.

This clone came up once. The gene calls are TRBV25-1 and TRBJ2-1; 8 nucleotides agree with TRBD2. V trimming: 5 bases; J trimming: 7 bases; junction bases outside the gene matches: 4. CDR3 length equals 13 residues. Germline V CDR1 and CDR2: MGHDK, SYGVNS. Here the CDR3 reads CASSPSGRNEQFF. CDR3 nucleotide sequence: TGTGCCAGCAGTCCCAGCGGGAGAAATGAGCAGTTCTTC.

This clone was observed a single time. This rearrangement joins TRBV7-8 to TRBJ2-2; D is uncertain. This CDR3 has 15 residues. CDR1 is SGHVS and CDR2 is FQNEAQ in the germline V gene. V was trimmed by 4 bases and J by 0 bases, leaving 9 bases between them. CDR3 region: CASSSGLSNTGELFF. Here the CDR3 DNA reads TGTGCCAGCAGCTCAGGTCTCTCGAACACCGGGGAGCTGTTTTTT.

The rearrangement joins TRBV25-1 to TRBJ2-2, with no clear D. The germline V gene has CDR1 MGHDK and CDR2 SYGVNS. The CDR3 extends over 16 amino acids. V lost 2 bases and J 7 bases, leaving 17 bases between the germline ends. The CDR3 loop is CASSEQALPAYGELFF. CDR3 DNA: TGTGCCAGCAGTGAACAGGCTTTACCCGCGTACGGGGAGCTGTTTTTT.

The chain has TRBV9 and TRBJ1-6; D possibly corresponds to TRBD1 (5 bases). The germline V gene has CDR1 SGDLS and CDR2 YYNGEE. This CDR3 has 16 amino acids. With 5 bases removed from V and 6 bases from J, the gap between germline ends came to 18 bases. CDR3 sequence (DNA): TGTGCCAGCAGTGGACATACTTGGACACTTAATTCACCCCTCCACTTT. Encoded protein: CASSGHTWTLNSPLHF.

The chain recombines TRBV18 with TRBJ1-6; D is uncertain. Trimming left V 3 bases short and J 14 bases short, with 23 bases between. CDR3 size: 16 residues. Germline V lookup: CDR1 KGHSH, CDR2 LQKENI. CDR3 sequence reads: CASSPTRSRSEGSLHF. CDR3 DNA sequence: TGTGCCAGCTCACCCACCAGGTCCCGATCGGAAGGATCCCTCCACTTT. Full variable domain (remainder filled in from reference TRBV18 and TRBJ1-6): NAGVMQNPRHLVRRRGQEARLRCSPMKGHSHVYWYRQLPEEGLKFMVYLQKENIIDESGMPKERFSAEFPKEGPSILRIQQVVRGDSAAYFCASSPTRSRSEGSLHFGNGTRLTVT.

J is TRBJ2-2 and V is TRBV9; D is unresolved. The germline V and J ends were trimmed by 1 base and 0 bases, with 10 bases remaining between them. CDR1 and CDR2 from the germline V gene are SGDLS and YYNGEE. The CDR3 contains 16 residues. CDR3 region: CASSVTRLPNTGELFF. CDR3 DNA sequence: TGTGCCAGCAGCGTAACCAGACTTCCGAACACCGGGGAGCTGTTTTTT.

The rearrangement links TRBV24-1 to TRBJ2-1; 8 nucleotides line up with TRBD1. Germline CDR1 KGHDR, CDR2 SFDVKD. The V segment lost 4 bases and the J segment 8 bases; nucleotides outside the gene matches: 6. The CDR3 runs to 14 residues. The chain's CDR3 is CATSDMDRDDEQFF. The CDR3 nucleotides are TGTGCCACCAGTGACATGGACAGGGACGATGAGCAGTTCTTC.

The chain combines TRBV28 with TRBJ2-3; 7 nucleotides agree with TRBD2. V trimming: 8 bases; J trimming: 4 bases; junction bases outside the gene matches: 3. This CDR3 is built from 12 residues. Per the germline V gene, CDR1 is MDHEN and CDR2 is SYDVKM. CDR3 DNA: TGTGCCAGCGGGGGGGGTCCAGATACGCAGTATTTT. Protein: CASGGGPDTQYF.

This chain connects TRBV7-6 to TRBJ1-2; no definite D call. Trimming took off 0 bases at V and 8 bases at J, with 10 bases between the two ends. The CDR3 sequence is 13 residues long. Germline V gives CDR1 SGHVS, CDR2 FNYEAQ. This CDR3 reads CASSLAGVEGYTF. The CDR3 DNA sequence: TGTGCCAGCAGCTTAGCCGGGGTCGAGGGCTACACCTTC. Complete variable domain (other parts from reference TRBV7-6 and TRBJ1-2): GAGVSQSPRYKVTKRGQDVALRCDPISGHVSLYWYRQALGQGPEFLTYFNYEAQQDKSGLPNDRFSAERPEGSISTLTIQRTEQRDSAMYRCASSLAGVEGYTFGSGTRLTVV.

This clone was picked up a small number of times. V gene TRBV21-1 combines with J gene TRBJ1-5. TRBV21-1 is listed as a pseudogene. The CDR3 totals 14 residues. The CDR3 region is CASSVQSDNQPQHF. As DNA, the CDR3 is TGTGCCAGCAGCGTCCAAAGCGACAATCAGCCCCAGCATTTT.

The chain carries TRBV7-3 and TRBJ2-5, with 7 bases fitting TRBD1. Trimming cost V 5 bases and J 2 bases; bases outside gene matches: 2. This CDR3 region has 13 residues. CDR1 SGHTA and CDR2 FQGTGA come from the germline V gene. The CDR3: CASSPDRQETQYF. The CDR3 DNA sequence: TGTGCCAGCAGCCCGGACAGGCAAGAGACCCAGTACTTC.

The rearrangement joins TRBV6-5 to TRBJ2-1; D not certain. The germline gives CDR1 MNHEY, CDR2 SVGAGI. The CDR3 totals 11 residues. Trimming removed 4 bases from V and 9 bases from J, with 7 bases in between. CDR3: CASSSQFEQFF. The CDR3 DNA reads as TGTGCCAGCAGTTCACAGTTTGAGCAGTTCTTC.

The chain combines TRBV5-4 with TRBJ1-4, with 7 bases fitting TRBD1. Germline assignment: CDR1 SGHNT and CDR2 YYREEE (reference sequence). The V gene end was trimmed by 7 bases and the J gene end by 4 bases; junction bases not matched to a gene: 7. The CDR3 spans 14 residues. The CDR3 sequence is CASGRQGLNEKLFF. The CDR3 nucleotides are TGTGCCAGCGGACGACAGGGCCTTAATGAAAAACTGTTTTTT. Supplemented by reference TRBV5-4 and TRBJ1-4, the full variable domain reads ETGVTQSPTHLIKTRGQQVTLRCSSQSGHNTVSWYQQALGQGPQFIFQYYREEENGRGNFPPRFSGLQFPNYSSELNVNALELDDSALYLCASGRQGLNEKLFFGSGTQLSVL.

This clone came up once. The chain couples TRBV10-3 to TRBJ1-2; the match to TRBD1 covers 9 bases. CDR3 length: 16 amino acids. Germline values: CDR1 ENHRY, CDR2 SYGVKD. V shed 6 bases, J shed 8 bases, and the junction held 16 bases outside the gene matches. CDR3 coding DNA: TGTGCCATCAGCCGAGGGGGGACAGGGCTTTTGGGAGGCTACACCTTC. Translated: CAISRGGTGLLGGYTF.

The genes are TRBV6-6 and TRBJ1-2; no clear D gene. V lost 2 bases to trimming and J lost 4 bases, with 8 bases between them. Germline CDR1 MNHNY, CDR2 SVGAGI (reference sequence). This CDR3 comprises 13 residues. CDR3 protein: CASSYGDSYGYTF. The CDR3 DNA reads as TGTGCCAGCAGTTACGGTGATAGCTATGGCTACACCTTC.

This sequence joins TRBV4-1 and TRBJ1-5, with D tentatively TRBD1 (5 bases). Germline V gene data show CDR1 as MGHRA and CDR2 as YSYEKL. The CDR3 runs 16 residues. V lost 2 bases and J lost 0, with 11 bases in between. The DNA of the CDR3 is TGCGCCAGCAGCCAAAACGCTGACAGTAGCAATCAGCCCCAGCATTTT. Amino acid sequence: CASSQNADSSNQPQHF.

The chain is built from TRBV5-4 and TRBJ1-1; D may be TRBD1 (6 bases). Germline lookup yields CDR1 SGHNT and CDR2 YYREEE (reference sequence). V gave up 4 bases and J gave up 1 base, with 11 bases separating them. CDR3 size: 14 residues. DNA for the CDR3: TGTGCCAGCAGCGCCCCGACAGGGAACACTGAAGCTTTCTTT. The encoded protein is CASSAPTGNTEAFF.